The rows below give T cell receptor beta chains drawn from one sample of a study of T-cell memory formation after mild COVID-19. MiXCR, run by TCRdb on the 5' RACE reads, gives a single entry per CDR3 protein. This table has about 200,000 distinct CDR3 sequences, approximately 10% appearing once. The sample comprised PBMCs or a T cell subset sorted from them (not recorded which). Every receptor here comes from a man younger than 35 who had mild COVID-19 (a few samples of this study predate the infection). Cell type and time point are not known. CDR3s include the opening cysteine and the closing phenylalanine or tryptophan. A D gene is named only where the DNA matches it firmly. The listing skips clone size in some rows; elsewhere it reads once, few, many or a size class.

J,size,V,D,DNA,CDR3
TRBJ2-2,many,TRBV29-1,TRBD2,TGCAGTGCGGGGGGGCGAGGCGGGGAGCTGTTTTTT,CSAGGRGGELFF
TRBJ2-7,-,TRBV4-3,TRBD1,TGCGCCAGCAGCCAAGACAGGGGGCAGTACGAGCAGTACTTC,CASSQDRGQYEQYF
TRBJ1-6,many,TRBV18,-,TGTGCCAGCTCGACGAATGGGGTGTCCGGGTCACCCCTCCACTTT,CASSTNGVSGSPLHF
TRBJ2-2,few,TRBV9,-,TGTGCCAGCAGCCCTCGGATAGGACCGAACACCGGGGAGCTGTTTTTT,CASSPRIGPNTGELFF
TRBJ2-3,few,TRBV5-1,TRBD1,TGCGCCACCGGACAGGGGAGCACAGATACGCAGTATTTT,CATGQGSTDTQYF
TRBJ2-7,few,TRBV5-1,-,TGCGCCAGCAGCTCAGCCGGGGCGAACTCCATCTACGAGCAGTACTTC,CASSSAGANSIYEQYF
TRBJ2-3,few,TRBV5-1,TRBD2,TGCGCCAGCAGCCTGACGACTAGCGGGAGCACAGATACGCAGTATTTT,CASSLTTSGSTDTQYF
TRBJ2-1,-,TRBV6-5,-,TGTGCCAGCAGTTACCTCTCCGACGTATATGAGCAGTTCTTC,CASSYLSDVYEQFF
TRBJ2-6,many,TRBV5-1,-,TGCGCCAGCAGCTTGGTTTTCTCTGGGGCCAACGTCCTGACTTTC,CASSLVFSGANVLTF
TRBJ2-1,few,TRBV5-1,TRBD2,TGCGCCAGCACCGGAGTGGCGGGGGTTTCCTCCTACAATGAGCAGTTCTTC,CASTGVAGVSSYNEQFF
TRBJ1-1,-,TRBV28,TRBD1,TGTACCGCTAGGGACAGGCCGAACACTGAAGCTTTCTTT,CTARDRPNTEAFF
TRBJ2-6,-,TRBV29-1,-,TGCAGCGTTGGGCATTCTGGGGCCAACGTCCTGACTTTC,CSVGHSGANVLTF
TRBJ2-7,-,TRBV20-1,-,TGCAGTGCTAGAACTGATCCCTACGAGCAGTACTTC,CSARTDPYEQYF
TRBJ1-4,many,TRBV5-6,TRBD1,TGTGCCAGCAGCTTGACGACAGGGGATAATGAAAAACTGTTTTTT,CASSLTTGDNEKLFF
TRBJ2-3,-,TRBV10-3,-,TGTGCCATCAGTGAGTCGATAGGCGGTGAGACTAGCACAGATACGCAGTATTTT,CAISESIGGETSTDTQYF
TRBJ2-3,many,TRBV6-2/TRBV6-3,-,TGTGCCAGCAGGAAAGGCACAGATACGCAGTATTTT,CASRKGTDTQYF
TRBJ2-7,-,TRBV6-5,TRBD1,TGTGCCAGCAGTTGGGACAGGGGGAACTACGAGCAGTACTTC,CASSWDRGNYEQYF
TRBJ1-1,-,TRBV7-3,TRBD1,TGTGCCAGCAGCCCAGGGCATGGGACAGGGGGCACTGAAGCTTTCTTT,CASSPGHGTGGTEAFF
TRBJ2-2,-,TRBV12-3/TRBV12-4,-,TGTGCCAGCAGTTTAGAGCCGGGGACCGGGGAGCTGTTTTTT,CASSLEPGTGELFF
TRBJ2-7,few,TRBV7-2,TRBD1,TGTGCCAGCAGCTTACCCATCCAGGGACAGGGGGTCGAGCAGTACTTC,CASSLPIQGQGVEQYF
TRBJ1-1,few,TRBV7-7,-,TGTGCCAGCAGCTTAGCGTTCGGTACTGAAGCTTTCTTT,CASSLAFGTEAFF
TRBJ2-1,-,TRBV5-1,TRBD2,TGCGCCAGCAGCTTGGGTCCCCTAGCGGGGGATCTTACTGAGCAGTTCTTC,CASSLGPLAGDLTEQFF
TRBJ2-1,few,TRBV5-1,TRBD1,TGCGCCAGCAGCTTGGCGGGGACAGGGGGCTACAATGAGCAGTTCTTC,CASSLAGTGGYNEQFF
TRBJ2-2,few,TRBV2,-,TGTGCCAGCAGTGAACGCTACGGGAACACCGGGGAGCTGTTTTTT,CASSERYGNTGELFF
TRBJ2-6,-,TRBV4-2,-,TGTGCCAGCAGCCAGATTTTCTCTGGGGCCAACGTCCTGACTTTC,CASSQIFSGANVLTF
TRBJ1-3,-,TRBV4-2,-,TGTGCCAGCAGCCAAGATGCGGGGGGAAACACCATATATTTT,CASSQDAGGNTIYF
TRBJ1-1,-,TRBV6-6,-,TGTGCCAGCACCCGCTCCGACAGCAACACTGAAGCTTTCTTT,CASTRSDSNTEAFF
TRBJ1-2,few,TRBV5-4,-,TGTGCCAGCAGCTTGTATGCGGCGGACTATGGCTACACCTTC,CASSLYAADYGYTF
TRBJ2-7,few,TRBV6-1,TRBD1,TGTGCCAGCCGGTATAGGGGGCGGATGGGTGAGCAGTACTTC,CASRYRGRMGEQYF
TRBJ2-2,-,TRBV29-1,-,TGCAGCGTTTTGACAGCGAACACCGGGGAGCTGTTTTTT,CSVLTANTGELFF
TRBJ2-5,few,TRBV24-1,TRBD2,TGTGCCACCAGTGATCTCCTAGCGGGGGGTTTGGAGACCCAGTACTTC,CATSDLLAGGLETQYF
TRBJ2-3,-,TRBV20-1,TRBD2,TGCAGTGCTCCTTGGCGGGGGGGCCCAGATACGCAGTATTTT,CSAPWRGGPDTQYF
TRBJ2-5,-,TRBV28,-,TGTGCCATCGCAGGGGACCAAGAGACCCAGTACTTC,CAIAGDQETQYF
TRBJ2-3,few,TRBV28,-,TGTGCCAGCAGCTTAACAATCACAGATACGCAGTATTTT,CASSLTITDTQYF
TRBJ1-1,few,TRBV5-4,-,TGTGCCAGCAGCCTCCAGGGGACCACTGAAGCTTTCTTT,CASSLQGTTEAFF
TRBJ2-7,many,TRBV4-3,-,TGCGCCAGCAGCCAAGACGGCCACGGGTACTACGAGCAGTACTTC,CASSQDGHGYYEQYF
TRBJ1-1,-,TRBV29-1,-,TGCAGCGTTGAGAGGGGGGTGAACACTGAAGCTTTCTTT,CSVERGVNTEAFF
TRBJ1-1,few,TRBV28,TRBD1,TGTGCCAGCAGTTCTCGACAGGGGGGGACTGAAGCTTTCTTT,CASSSRQGGTEAFF
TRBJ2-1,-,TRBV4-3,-,TGCGCCAGCAGCCAACTTAATTCCAATGAGCAGTTCTTC,CASSQLNSNEQFF
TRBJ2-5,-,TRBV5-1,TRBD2,TGCGCCAGCAGCCCTTTAGCGGGGGGGCCTGGGGCAGAGACCCAGTACTTC,CASSPLAGGPGAETQYF
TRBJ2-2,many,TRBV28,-,TGTGCCAGCAGTCCACCGGGGCATGCCGGGGAGCTGTTTTTT,CASSPPGHAGELFF
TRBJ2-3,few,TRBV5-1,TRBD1,TGCGCCAGCAGCCCCACAGGGGGCCCAGATACGCAGTATTTT,CASSPTGGPDTQYF
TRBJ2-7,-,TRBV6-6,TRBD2,TGTGCCAGCAGTCAACCTAGGGCGGGGGGCAACGAGCAGTACTTC,CASSQPRAGGNEQYF
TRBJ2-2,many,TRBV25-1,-,TGTGCCAGCAGTTATTCCAGTTACACCGGGGAGCTGTTTTTT,CASSYSSYTGELFF
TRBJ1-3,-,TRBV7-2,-,TGTGCCAGCAGCTTCGCGAAATCTGGAAACACCATATATTTT,CASSFAKSGNTIYF
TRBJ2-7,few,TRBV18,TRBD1,TGTGCCAGCTCATCCGGGACAGGGGGCGCCTACGAGCAGTACTTC,CASSSGTGGAYEQYF
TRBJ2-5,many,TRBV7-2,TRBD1,TGTGCCTCCACGACAGGGCGGTCAGCGACCCAGTACTTC,CASTTGRSATQYF
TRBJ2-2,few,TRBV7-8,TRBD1,TGTGCCAGCAGCCGGGACAGGGGAAGGGAGCTGTTTTTT,CASSRDRGRELFF
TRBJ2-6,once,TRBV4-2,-,TGTGCCAGCAGCCAAGCCGGGGGTGGGGCTGTGGCCAACGTCCTGACTTTC,CASSQAGGGAVANVLTF
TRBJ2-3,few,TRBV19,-,TGTGCCAGTAGGTATGATGCTGTGGATACGCAGTATTTT,CASRYDAVDTQYF
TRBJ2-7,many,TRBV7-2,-,TGTGCCAGCAGCTTAGTTTGGCAGTCCCACGAGCAGTACTTC,CASSLVWQSHEQYF
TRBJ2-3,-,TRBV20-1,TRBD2,TGCAGTGCTAGTGGGACTAGCGGGGGCACAGATACGCAGTATTTT,CSASGTSGGTDTQYF
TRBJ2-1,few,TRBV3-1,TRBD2,TGTGCCAGCAGCCAGGTAGCGGGGGTTTACAATGAGCAGTTCTTC,CASSQVAGVYNEQFF
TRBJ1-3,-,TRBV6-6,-,TGTGCCACACGACAGGACGTCTCTGGAAACACCATATATTTT,CATRQDVSGNTIYF